The source of this T cell receptor (beta chain) is a study of blood T cell repertoires in COVID-19. Turning to the study itself: COVID-19 samples, acute and convalescent, were from the United States, Italy and Spain. T cells, B-cell-depleted T cells, or PBMCs provided the cDNA or gDNA that served as material.

The authors' processing: Counts of nucleated cells, estimated from reference gene primer amplification, were obtained. Measured with immunoSEQ multiplex PCR; TCRdb has only the in-frame clones, and not every one. V and J calls and clone size are those listed in that table; D and trimming were worked out from the DNA. The table includes approximately 170,000 clones, 89% detected once. CDR1 is SGHNT and CDR2 is YYREEE in the germline V gene (reference sequence). With 4 bases clipped from V and 4 bases from J, the junction kept 9 bases outside the gene matches. The CDR3 spans 16 residues. The receptor was derived from a man aged 18 to 29 who had recovered from COVID-19. Sample: peripheral blood. This chain joins TRBV5-4 and TRBJ2-1, with 9 bases matching TRBD2. This CDR3 reads CASSPSPAGGYNEQFF. Written as DNA, the CDR3 is TGTGCCAGCAGCCCATCTCCGGCGGGAGGGTACAATGAGCAGTTCTTC. The entire variable domain, with the rest obtained from reference TRBV5-4 and TRBJ2-1, is as follows: ETGVTQSPTHLIKTRGQQVTLRCSSQSGHNTVSWYQQALGQGPQFIFQYYREEENGRGNFPPRFSGLQFPNYSSELNVNALELDDSALYLCASSPSPAGGYNEQFFGPGTRLTVL.